This TCR beta chain was captured by sequencing in a study of blood T cell repertoires in COVID-19. About the study: In each case, the material was cDNA or gDNA derived from T cells, B-cell-depleted T cells, or PBMCs.

Enrollees, about 18 to 89 years old, lived in approximately 25 US areas. Self-reported history from a screening survey and questionnaire set each donor's cohort. Measured with immunoSEQ multiplex PCR; TCRdb has only the in-frame clones, and not every one. The table includes about 200,000 clones, 80% to 90% detected once. The V and J ends lost 0 bases and 2 bases respectively, with 8 bases between them. Germline values: CDR1 SGHRS, CDR2 YFSETQ. There are 14 residues in the CDR3. The TCR was taken from a woman in her 40s with acute COVID-19. The sequenced sample consisted of PBMCs or T cells enriched from blood (not recorded which). This chain uses TRBV5-1 with TRBJ2-5, with D possibly being TRBD1 (5 bases). CDR3 sequence: CASSLGQLQETQYF. In nucleotides, the CDR3 is TGCGCCAGCAGCTTGGGACAGCTACAAGAGACCCAGTACTTC.